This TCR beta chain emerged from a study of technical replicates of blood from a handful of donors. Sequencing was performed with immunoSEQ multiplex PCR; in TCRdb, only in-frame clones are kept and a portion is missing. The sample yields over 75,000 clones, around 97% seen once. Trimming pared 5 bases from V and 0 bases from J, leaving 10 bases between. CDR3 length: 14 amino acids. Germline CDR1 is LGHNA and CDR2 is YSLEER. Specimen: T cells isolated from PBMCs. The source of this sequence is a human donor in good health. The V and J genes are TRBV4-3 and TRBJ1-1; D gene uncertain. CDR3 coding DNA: TGCGCCAGCAGCGTCCGAGGGCTGAACACTGAAGCTTTCTTT. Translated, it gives CASSVRGLNTEAFF.